The following is a TCR beta chain sequence with its context. This sample is drawn from a study of blood T cell repertoires in COVID-19. About the research overall: From the United States, Italy and Spain came samples of acute and convalescent COVID-19. Nucleic acid was either cDNA or gDNA, and it came from T cells, B-cell-depleted T cells, or PBMCs.

Between the trimmed V and J ends, which lost 0 bases and 6 bases, there was a span of 15 bases. Germline V gene lookup returns CDR1 SGHDN and CDR2 FVKESK. The CDR3 length is 15 residues. Under the authors' procedure: Amplified reference gene primers provided the basis for estimating nucleated cell counts. Produced via immunoSEQ multiplex PCR; TCRdb's table is partial and in-frame only. The V and J calls and clone size are taken from that table; D and trimming were inferred from the DNA. This table holds 300,000 to 350,000 clones, around 90% found once. The V call is TRBV14, the J call TRBJ2-7; D gene unclear. The sequence was obtained from a man between 18 and 35 years old with active or convalescent COVID-19. The sample comprised peripheral blood. In DNA form, the CDR3 reads TGTGCCAGCAGCCAAGAGAGGTTTGTTCCTCGCGAGCAGTACTTC. This sequence encodes CASSQERFVPREQYF.